This entry is about one T cell receptor beta chain. Its antigen is undetermined. The data were taken from a study of radiotherapy plus CTLA-4 blockade in lung cancer. Data came from immunoSEQ multiplex PCR; TCRdb stores just in-frame clones and leaves some out. The sample yields about 39,000 clones, more than 70% seen once. General study findings and limits: Dynamics of early blood T cell clones, together with interferon-beta, were reportedly the best predictors of response. Radiotherapy with ipilimumab was followed by blood expansion of tumor-derived clones.

The CDR3 length is 15 residues. The V segment lost 6 bases and the J segment 5 bases; nucleotides outside the gene matches: 9. The V gene's germline CDR1 is SGDLS and CDR2 YYNGEE. People whose metastatic non-small-cell lung cancer was chemo-refractory got focal radiation along with CTLA-4 blockade by ipilimumab. The material sequenced was peripheral blood, taken from a patient treated with radiotherapy plus ipilimumab. This sequence joins TRBV9 and TRBJ2-2; 8 nucleotides align to TRBD1. The clonotype originates from a human donor with non-small cell lung cancer that progressed on radiotherapy plus ipilimumab. The CDR3, as DNA: TGTGCCAGCACACGGGACAGGACCGGGACCGGGGAGCTGTTTTTT. This gives the protein CASTRDRTGTGELFF.